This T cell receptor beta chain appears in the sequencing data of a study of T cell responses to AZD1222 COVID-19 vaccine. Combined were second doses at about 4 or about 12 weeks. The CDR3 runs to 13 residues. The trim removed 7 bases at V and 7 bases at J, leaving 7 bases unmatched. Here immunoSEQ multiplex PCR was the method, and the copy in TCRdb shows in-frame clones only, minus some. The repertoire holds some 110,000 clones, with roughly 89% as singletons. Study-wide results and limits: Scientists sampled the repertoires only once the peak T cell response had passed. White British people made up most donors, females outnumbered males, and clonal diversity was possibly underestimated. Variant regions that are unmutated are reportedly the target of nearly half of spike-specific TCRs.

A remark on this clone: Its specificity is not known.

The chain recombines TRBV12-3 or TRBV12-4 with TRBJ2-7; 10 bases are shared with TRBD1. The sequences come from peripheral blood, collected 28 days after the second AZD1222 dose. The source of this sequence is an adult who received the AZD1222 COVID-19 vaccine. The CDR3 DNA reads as TGTGCCAGCACTGCGGACAGGGGGGTTGAGCAGTACTTC. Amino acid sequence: CASTADRGVEQYF.